Listed below are T cell receptor beta chains from one sample, sequenced in a study of cytomegalovirus exposure and HLA in healthy donors. Libraries were prepared by immunoSEQ multiplex PCR; TCRdb keeps only in-frame clonotypes and omits some of them. There are some 150,000 clones in the sample; 65% to 75% occur only once, and around 4.7% lies in the top ten. Sequencing was carried out using PBMCs. The receptor source for this set is a man between 60 and 70 years old in good health and CMV-seronegative. CDR3s include the opening cysteine and the closing phenylalanine or tryptophan. D genes are given only for firm matches. Only some rows state a clone size, as once, few, many or a class for expanded clones.

clone size: .; D gene: .; V gene: TRBV15; J gene: TRBJ2-5; CDR3 protein: CATSRDGEDQETQYF; CDR3 DNA: TGTGCCACTAGCAGAGATGGGGAGGACCAAGAGACCCAGTACTTC
clone size: .; D gene: .; V gene: TRBV7-2; J gene: TRBJ1-1; CDR3 protein: CASSLYAAEAFF; CDR3 DNA: TGTGCCAGCAGCTTATATGCAGCTGAAGCTTTCTTT
clone size: .; D gene: .; V gene: TRBV28; J gene: TRBJ1-1; CDR3 protein: CASSLAGGRLNTEAFF; CDR3 DNA: TGTGCCAGCAGTTTAGCGGGGGGCCGACTCAACACTGAAGCTTTCTTT
clone size: .; D gene: .; V gene: TRBV5-1; J gene: TRBJ1-4; CDR3 protein: CASSSSGLGNEKLFF; CDR3 DNA: TGCGCCAGCAGCTCATCAGGGTTGGGTAATGAAAAACTGTTTTTT
clone size: once; D gene: .; V gene: TRBV4-3; J gene: TRBJ2-7; CDR3 protein: CASSQERDTYEQYF; CDR3 DNA: TGCGCCAGCAGCCAAGAAAGGGACACCTACGAGCAGTACTTC
clone size: .; D gene: TRBD1; V gene: TRBV28; J gene: TRBJ1-1; CDR3 protein: CASSYSPDRGQGEAFF; CDR3 DNA: TGTGCCAGCAGCTACTCCCCGGACAGGGGGCAGGGTGAAGCTTTCTTT
clone size: .; D gene: .; V gene: TRBV19; J gene: TRBJ2-5; CDR3 protein: CASSIKLFQETQYF; CDR3 DNA: TGTGCCAGTAGTATAAAACTATTCCAAGAGACCCAGTACTTC
clone size: .; D gene: .; V gene: TRBV30; J gene: TRBJ2-1; CDR3 protein: CAWSARGTYNEQFF; CDR3 DNA: TGTGCCTGGAGTGCCCGCGGGACCTACAATGAGCAGTTCTTC
clone size: few; D gene: .; V gene: TRBV7-2; J gene: TRBJ1-1; CDR3 protein: CASSLAGISEAFF; CDR3 DNA: TGTGCCAGCAGCTTAGCGGGCATCAGTGAAGCTTTCTTT
clone size: few; D gene: .; V gene: TRBV6-1; J gene: TRBJ2-3; CDR3 protein: CASMARGTDTQYF; CDR3 DNA: TGTGCCAGCATGGCTAGGGGGACAGATACGCAGTATTTT
clone size: once; D gene: .; V gene: TRBV7-2; J gene: TRBJ1-6; CDR3 protein: CASSPSTGADHNSPLHF; CDR3 DNA: TGTGCCAGCAGCCCCTCAACTGGGGCCGACCATAATTCACCCCTCCACTTT
clone size: .; D gene: TRBD2; V gene: TRBV7-8; J gene: TRBJ2-2; CDR3 protein: CASSGLEAGELFF; CDR3 DNA: TGTGCCAGCAGCGGACTAGAAGCCGGGGAGCTGTTTTTT
clone size: few; D gene: .; V gene: TRBV4-1; J gene: TRBJ1-1; CDR3 protein: CASSQWGEPEAFF; CDR3 DNA: TGCGCCAGCAGCCAATGGGGCGAGCCTGAAGCTTTCTTT
clone size: .; D gene: TRBD1; V gene: TRBV2; J gene: TRBJ2-7; CDR3 protein: CASSDDTRQGKYF; CDR3 DNA: TGTGCCAGCAGCGATGACACCCGACAGGGCAAGTACTTC
clone size: .; D gene: TRBD1; V gene: TRBV6-5; J gene: TRBJ1-5; CDR3 protein: CASSGQGLAQPQHF; CDR3 DNA: TGTGCCAGCAGCGGACAGGGGCTCGCCCAGCCCCAGCATTTT
clone size: .; D gene: TRBD1; V gene: TRBV19; J gene: TRBJ1-1; CDR3 protein: CASSIGQGLEAFF; CDR3 DNA: TGTGCCAGTAGTATCGGACAGGGACTCGAAGCTTTCTTT
clone size: once; D gene: .; V gene: TRBV6-6; J gene: TRBJ1-4; CDR3 protein: CASSYRGSNEKLFF; CDR3 DNA: TGTGCCAGCAGTTACAGGGGATCTAATGAAAAACTGTTTTTT
clone size: .; D gene: TRBD2; V gene: TRBV4-2; J gene: TRBJ2-5; CDR3 protein: CASSQEWASGRDETQYF; CDR3 DNA: TGTGCCAGCAGCCAAGAATGGGCTAGCGGGAGAGATGAGACCCAGTACTTC
clone size: few; D gene: .; V gene: TRBV10-2; J gene: TRBJ2-1; CDR3 protein: CASSGGGYRSSYNEQFF; CDR3 DNA: TGCGCCAGCAGTGGGGGGGGCTACCGGAGCTCCTACAATGAGCAGTTCTTC
clone size: once; D gene: .; V gene: TRBV29-1; J gene: TRBJ1-5; CDR3 protein: CSVQTTVGSNQPQHF; CDR3 DNA: TGCAGCGTCCAGACTACCGTGGGGTCAAATCAGCCCCAGCATTTT
clone size: .; D gene: .; V gene: TRBV18; J gene: TRBJ1-1; CDR3 protein: CASSPGQGWGEAFF; CDR3 DNA: TGTGCCAGCTCACCAGGCCAGGGCTGGGGTGAAGCTTTCTTT
clone size: .; D gene: .; V gene: TRBV5-1; J gene: TRBJ2-7; CDR3 protein: CASSTSPPSYEQYF; CDR3 DNA: TGCGCCAGCAGCACATCCCCCCCGTCCTACGAGCAGTACTTC
clone size: .; D gene: .; V gene: TRBV5-1; J gene: TRBJ1-2; CDR3 protein: CASSLNGNRVSNYGYTF; CDR3 DNA: TGCGCCAGCAGCTTGAACGGGAACAGGGTTTCTAACTATGGCTACACCTTC
clone size: .; D gene: .; V gene: TRBV15; J gene: TRBJ2-7; CDR3 protein: CATSREGNRAVDYEQYF; CDR3 DNA: TGTGCCACCAGCAGAGAAGGGAACAGGGCCGTGGACTACGAGCAGTACTTC
clone size: .; D gene: TRBD1; V gene: TRBV10-2; J gene: TRBJ1-6; CDR3 protein: CASSRTGRGSFAF; CDR3 DNA: TGCGCCAGCAGCCGGACAGGGAGGGGTAGCTTTGCTTTT
clone size: .; D gene: TRBD2; V gene: TRBV30; J gene: TRBJ2-7; CDR3 protein: CAWTLLAGDLHEQYF; CDR3 DNA: TGTGCCTGGACCCTACTAGCGGGAGACCTCCACGAGCAGTACTTC
clone size: .; D gene: .; V gene: TRBV5-1; J gene: TRBJ1-6; CDR3 protein: CASSLEQGNNSPLHF; CDR3 DNA: TGCGCCAGCAGCTTGGAGCAGGGCAATAATTCACCCCTCCACTTT
clone size: .; D gene: TRBD2; V gene: TRBV18; J gene: TRBJ2-5; CDR3 protein: CASSPGGFETQYF; CDR3 DNA: TGTGCCAGCTCACCGGGGGGGTTTGAGACCCAGTACTTC
clone size: few; D gene: .; V gene: TRBV5-1; J gene: TRBJ1-2; CDR3 protein: CASSLAGGWDYGYTF; CDR3 DNA: TGCGCCAGCAGCTTGGCCGGGGGATGGGACTATGGCTACACCTTC
clone size: few; D gene: .; V gene: TRBV4-2; J gene: TRBJ2-1; CDR3 protein: CASSQDGQAANEQFF; CDR3 DNA: TGTGCCAGCAGCCAAGATGGGCAGGCCGCTAATGAGCAGTTCTTC
clone size: .; D gene: TRBD2; V gene: TRBV5-1; J gene: TRBJ2-7; CDR3 protein: CASSLPLAGVDEQYF; CDR3 DNA: TGCGCCAGCAGCTTACCGCTAGCGGGAGTGGACGAGCAGTACTTC
clone size: .; D gene: .; V gene: TRBV15; J gene: TRBJ2-3; CDR3 protein: CATSGERVGTDTQYF; CDR3 DNA: TGTGCCACCAGCGGGGAGCGGGTGGGCACAGATACGCAGTATTTT
clone size: .; D gene: TRBD1; V gene: TRBV6-6; J gene: TRBJ1-3; CDR3 protein: CAGRGSGQDTIYF; CDR3 DNA: TGTGCCGGCAGGGGGAGCGGCCAAGACACCATATATTTT
clone size: few; D gene: TRBD2; V gene: TRBV18; J gene: TRBJ2-3; CDR3 protein: CASSPLAGEGTDTQYF; CDR3 DNA: TGTGCCAGCTCACCCCTAGCGGGAGAGGGCACAGATACGCAGTATTTT
clone size: .; D gene: TRBD1; V gene: TRBV7-9; J gene: TRBJ2-1; CDR3 protein: CASSLDYRGRGNNEQFF; CDR3 DNA: TGTGCCAGCAGCTTAGACTACAGGGGGCGGGGAAACAATGAGCAGTTCTTC
clone size: .; D gene: .; V gene: TRBV7-2; J gene: TRBJ1-5; CDR3 protein: CASLRDLSGRDGQPQHF; CDR3 DNA: TGTGCCAGCCTTAGGGACCTTTCAGGGAGGGACGGACAGCCCCAGCATTTT
clone size: .; D gene: .; V gene: TRBV10-3; J gene: TRBJ2-7; CDR3 protein: CAISEIGASVPYEQYF; CDR3 DNA: TGTGCCATCAGTGAGATAGGGGCTAGCGTTCCCTACGAGCAGTACTTC
clone size: .; D gene: .; V gene: TRBV27; J gene: TRBJ2-7; CDR3 protein: CASSVTVSAYEQYF; CDR3 DNA: TGTGCCAGCAGTGTAACCGTAAGCGCCTACGAGCAGTACTTC
clone size: .; D gene: .; V gene: TRBV19; J gene: TRBJ1-1; CDR3 protein: CASREGMNTEAFF; CDR3 DNA: TGTGCCAGTAGGGAGGGGATGAACACTGAAGCTTTCTTT
clone size: .; D gene: .; V gene: TRBV7-2; J gene: TRBJ2-1; CDR3 protein: CASSLGPQADNEQFF; CDR3 DNA: TGTGCCAGCAGCTTAGGCCCCCAAGCGGACAATGAGCAGTTCTTC